This paragraph reports one T cell receptor (beta chain). With 7 bases clipped from V and 2 bases from J, the junction kept 6 bases outside the gene matches. Germline V gene data show CDR1 as SQVTM and CDR2 as ANQGSEA. This CDR3 has 13 residues. The protocol was immunoSEQ multiplex PCR, while the TCRdb copy is restricted to in-frame clones and leaves out a portion. Among 150,000 to 200,000 clones listed, approximately 94% were seen once. These data come from a study of control samples from healthy donors and cancer patients. The sample taken for sequencing was blood. This chain links TRBV29-1 with TRBJ2-7, with TRBD2 matching 9 bases. This sequence originates from a woman aged 40 to 50 in good health. CDR3 coding DNA: TGCAGCGCCAAGACTAGCGGAGCCTACGAGCAGTACTTC. Amino acid sequence: CSAKTSGAYEQYF.